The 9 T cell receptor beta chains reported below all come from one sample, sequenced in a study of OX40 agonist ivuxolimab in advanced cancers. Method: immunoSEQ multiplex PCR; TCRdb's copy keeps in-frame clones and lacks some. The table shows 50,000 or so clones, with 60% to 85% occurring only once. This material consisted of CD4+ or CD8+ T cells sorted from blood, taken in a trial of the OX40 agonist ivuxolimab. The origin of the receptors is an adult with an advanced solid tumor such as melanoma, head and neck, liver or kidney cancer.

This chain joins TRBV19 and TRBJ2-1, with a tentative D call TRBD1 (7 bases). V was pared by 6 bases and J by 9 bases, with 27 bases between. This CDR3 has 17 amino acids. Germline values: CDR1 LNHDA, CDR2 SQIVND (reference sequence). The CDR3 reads CASSQGVLGVTGVEQFF. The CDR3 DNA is TGTGCCAGTAGCCAGGGGGTACTAGGTGTTACGGGAGTTGAGCAGTTCTTC.

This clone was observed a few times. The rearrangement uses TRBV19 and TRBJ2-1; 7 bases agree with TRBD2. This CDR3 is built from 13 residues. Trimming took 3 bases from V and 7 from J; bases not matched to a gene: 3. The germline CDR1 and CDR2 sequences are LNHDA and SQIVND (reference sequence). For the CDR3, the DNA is TGTGCCAGTAGTATCCAGCGGGGTAATGAGCAGTTCTTC. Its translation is CASSIQRGNEQFF.

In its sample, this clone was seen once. For the CDR3, the DNA is TGCGCCAGCAGCCCGCTTCAACAGGGCTCTGGGGCCAACGTCCTGACTTTC. The encoded protein is CASSPLQQGSGANVLTF. The chain links TRBV5-1 to TRBJ2-6; possible D gene TRBD1, 6 bases. Trimming pared 4 bases from V and 0 bases from J, leaving 14 bases between. This CDR3 spans 17 amino acids. CDR1 is SGHRS and CDR2 is YFSETQ in the germline V gene.

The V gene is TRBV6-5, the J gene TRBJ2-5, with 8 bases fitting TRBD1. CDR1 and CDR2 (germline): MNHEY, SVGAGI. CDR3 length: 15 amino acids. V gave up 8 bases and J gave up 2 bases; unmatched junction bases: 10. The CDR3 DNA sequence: TGTGCCAGCGGACAGGGCCTACGGGGGCAAGAGACCCAGTACTTC. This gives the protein CASGQGLRGQETQYF.

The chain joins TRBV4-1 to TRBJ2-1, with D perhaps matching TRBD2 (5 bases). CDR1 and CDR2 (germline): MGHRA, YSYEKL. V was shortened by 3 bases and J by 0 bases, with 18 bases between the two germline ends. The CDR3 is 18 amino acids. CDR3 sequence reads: CASSHQGLPQSSYNEQFF. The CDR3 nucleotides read TGCGCCAGCAGCCACCAAGGACTCCCACAGAGCTCCTACAATGAGCAGTTCTTC.

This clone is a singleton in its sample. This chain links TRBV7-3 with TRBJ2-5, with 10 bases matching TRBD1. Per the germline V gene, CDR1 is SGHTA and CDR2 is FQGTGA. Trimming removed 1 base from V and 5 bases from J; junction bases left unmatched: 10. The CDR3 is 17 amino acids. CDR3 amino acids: CASSLKGDRGTGETQYF. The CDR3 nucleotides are TGTGCCAGCAGCTTAAAAGGGGACAGGGGAACGGGGGAGACCCAGTACTTC.

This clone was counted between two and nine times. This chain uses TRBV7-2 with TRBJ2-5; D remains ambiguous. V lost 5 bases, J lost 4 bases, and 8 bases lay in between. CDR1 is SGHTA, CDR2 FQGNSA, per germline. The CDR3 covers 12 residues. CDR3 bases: TGTGCCAGCAGCCTGAGGTTAGAGACCCAGTACTTC. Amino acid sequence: CASSLRLETQYF. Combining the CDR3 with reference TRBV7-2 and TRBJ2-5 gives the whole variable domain GAGVSQSPSNKVTEKGKDVELRCDPISGHTALYWYRQSLGQGLEFLIYFQGNSAPDKSGLPSDRFSAERTGGSVSTLTIQRTQQEDSAVYLCASSLRLETQYFGPGTRLLVL.

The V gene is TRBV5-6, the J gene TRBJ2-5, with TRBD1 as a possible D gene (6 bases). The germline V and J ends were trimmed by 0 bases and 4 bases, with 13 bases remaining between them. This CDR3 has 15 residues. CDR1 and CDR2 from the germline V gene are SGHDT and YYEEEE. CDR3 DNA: TGTGCCAGCAGCTTGGATGGTCCAGGGGCAGAGACCCAGTACTTC. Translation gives CASSLDGPGAETQYF.

The CDR3 coding sequence is TGTGCCAGCAGTTCTATGCCCCCTCTTGGGACAGGGGGTAATGAAAAACTGTTTTTT. Translating gives CASSSMPPLGTGGNEKLFF. This chain links TRBV28 with TRBJ1-4; 11 positions agree with TRBD1. Germline V lookup: CDR1 MDHEN, CDR2 SYDVKM. The CDR3 covers 19 residues. Unmatched junction bases numbered 14, after V lost 4 bases and J lost 4 bases.